This T cell receptor beta chain was retrieved from a study of blood T cell repertoires in COVID-19. Study-wide context: Spain, Italy and the United States supplied samples that represented acute and convalescent COVID-19.

Participants had their cohort set by participant-reported clinical history. The data were produced by immunoSEQ multiplex PCR, yet TCRdb's version contains in-frame clones alone and is incomplete. Of 390,000 or so clones in the sample, roughly nine tenths are singletons; the top ten hold around 1%. Germline values: CDR1 SNHLY, CDR2 FYNNEI. CDR3 length: 15 amino acids. V was clipped by 4 bases and J by 7 bases, with 17 bases between them. The sample consisted of PBMCs or T cells enriched from blood (not recorded which). The clonotype comes from a young man who had recovered from COVID-19. The chain has TRBV2 and TRBJ1-5; D might be TRBD1 (6 bases). CDR3 nucleotide sequence: TGTGCCAGCAGTGTATCAAACAGGGTGACCCAGCCCCAGCATTTT. This sequence encodes CASSVSNRVTQPQHF.